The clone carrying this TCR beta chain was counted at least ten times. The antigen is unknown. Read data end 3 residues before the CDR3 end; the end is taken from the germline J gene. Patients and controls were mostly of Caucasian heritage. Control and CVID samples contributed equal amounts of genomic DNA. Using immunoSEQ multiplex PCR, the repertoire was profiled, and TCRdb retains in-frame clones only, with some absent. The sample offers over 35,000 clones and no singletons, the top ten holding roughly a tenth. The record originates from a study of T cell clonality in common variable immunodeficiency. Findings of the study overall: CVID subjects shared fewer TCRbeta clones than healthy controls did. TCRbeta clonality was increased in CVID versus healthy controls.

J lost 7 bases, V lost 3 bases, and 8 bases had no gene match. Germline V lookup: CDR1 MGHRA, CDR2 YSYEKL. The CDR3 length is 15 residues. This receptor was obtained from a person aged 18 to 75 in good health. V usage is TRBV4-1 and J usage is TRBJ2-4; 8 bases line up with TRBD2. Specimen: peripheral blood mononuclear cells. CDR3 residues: CASSHPPAGGNIQYF. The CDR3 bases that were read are TGCGCCAGCAGCCACCCCCCGGCGGGAGGCAACATT.